Below are 3 T cell receptor beta chains sequenced from a single sample in a study of response to subunit inactivated influenza vaccine. TCRdb re-called the RT-PCR reads with MiXCR, one entry per CDR3 protein. The sample yields approximately 700,000 distinct CDR3 sequences, 15% to 17% seen once. Here the sequenced sample was PBMCs from blood, taken approximately 13 days after vaccination. Every receptor here comes from a man aged 45-65 years who received an inactivated influenza vaccine.

This clonotype was seen many times. V and J are TRBV7-2 and TRBJ2-7, with 12 bases matching TRBD2. This CDR3 is built from 14 residues. The trim removed 5 bases at V and 6 bases at J, leaving 5 bases unmatched. The germline CDR1 and CDR2 sequences are SGHTA and FQGNSA. The CDR3 reads CASSPGLAGREQYF. The CDR3 DNA sequence: TGTGCCAGCAGCCCAGGACTAGCGGGACGCGAGCAGTACTTC.

The rearrangement uses TRBV7-2 and TRBJ1-6; D remains ambiguous. Germline assignment: CDR1 SGHTA and CDR2 FQGNSA. The CDR3 sequence is 15 residues long. V was cut by 5 bases and J by 2 bases, with 10 bases left in between. CDR3 in amino acids: CASSLLRPYNSPLHF. As DNA, the CDR3 is TGTGCCAGCAGCCTCCTCCGGCCCTATAATTCACCCCTCCACTTT.

This clonotype turned up a few times. This chain joins TRBV6-1 and TRBJ2-6; D tentatively reads TRBD1 or TRBD2 (6 bases each). CDR1 and CDR2 from the germline V gene are MNHNS and SASEGT. The CDR3 spans 19 residues. The ends were cut back, 7 bases at V and 0 bases at J, with 22 bases in the middle. CDR3 sequence (DNA): TGTGCCAGCACCTTGGGTGGGGGGCCAGGCCACTCTGGGGCCAACGTCCTGACTTTC. It codes for CASTLGGGPGHSGANVLTF.